This TCR beta chain comes out of a study of T cells in Graves' hyperthyroidism and ophthalmopathy. Study information: Peripheral blood samples were taken at initial diagnosis, prior to any treatment.

Study outcomes and limitations: Among clonotypes expanded in thyroid above 0.001, most were also found in blood.

Patients were excluded for uncontrolled infection, other autoimmune disease, pregnancy or lactation. Each 10 ml fresh peripheral blood draw supplied the PBMCs. V lost 6 bases, J lost 8 bases, and 7 bases stayed unmatched. This CDR3 is built from 14 residues. Germline V gene sequence: CDR1 ENHRY, CDR2 SYGVKD. The investigators amplified TCR beta CDR3 regions from RNA transcripts. A first-round RT-PCR of the TCR CDR3 used the HTBI primer set. In TCRdb, the multiplex PCR reads were re-called with MiXCR into one record per CDR3 protein. The table records about 520,000 distinct CDR3 sequences, around a quarter of them present only once. This clonotype was observed at least ten times. The antigen is unknown.

Sequencing was carried out using blood. The chain employs TRBV10-3 and TRBJ1-2, with TRBD1 matching 12 bases. This clonotype originated in a woman under 40 with Graves' ophthalmopathy. CDR3 sequence reads: CAIRGTGGETGYTF. CDR3 coding DNA: TGTGCCATCAGAGGGACAGGGGGCGAAACAGGCTACACCTTC.